Each of the 5 T cell receptor beta chains below was sequenced from the same sample in a study of radiation and T cells in renal cell carcinoma. Stated time point: baseline pretreatment blood. Indicated treatment: 15 Gy SBRT to primary tumor, nephrectomy 4 weeks later. Assay used: immunoSEQ multiplex PCR; TCRdb lists only in-frame clones, some missing. The table lists about 95,000 clones, approximately 86% of them singletons, with approximately 8.4% in the top ten. Sequencing used blood, obtained from a patient whose treatment included radiotherapy and nephrectomy. The source of these receptors is a man in his forties or fifties with renal cell carcinoma.

V is TRBV6-4 and J is TRBJ1-2; no definite D call. V dropped 2 bases and J dropped 8 bases, with 6 bases sitting between them. In germline, CDR1 is MRHNA, CDR2 SNTAGT. CDR3 length: 11 amino acids. The CDR3 protein is CASSDGRGYTF. Written as DNA, the CDR3 is TGTGCCAGCAGTGACGGAAGAGGCTACACCTTC.

This chain connects TRBV5-3 to TRBJ2-2; D possibly uses TRBD1 or TRBD2 (5 bases each). TRBV5-3 carries the ORF label, with uncertain function. The CDR3 spans 18 residues. V was shortened by 3 bases and J by 0 bases, with 18 bases between the two germline ends. The CDR3 is CARSSMLGDPSNTGELFF. The CDR3 DNA sequence: TGTGCCAGAAGCTCCATGTTGGGGGACCCATCGAACACCGGGGAGCTGTTTTTT.

J is TRBJ1-1 and V is TRBV7-2; D call uncertain. The CDR3 is 13 residues long. Between the trimmed V and J ends, which lost 3 bases and 4 bases, there was a span of 9 bases. Germline loops: CDR1 SGHTA, CDR2 FQGNSA. CDR3 in amino acids: CASSFNRATEAFF. CDR3 nucleotides: TGTGCCAGCAGCTTTAATAGGGCCACTGAAGCTTTCTTT. Using reference TRBV7-2 and TRBJ1-1 for the parts outside the CDR3, the full variable domain is GAGVSQSPSNKVTEKGKDVELRCDPISGHTALYWYRQSLGQGLEFLIYFQGNSAPDKSGLPSDRFSAERTGGSVSTLTIQRTQQEDSAVYLCASSFNRATEAFFGQGTRLTVV.

The rearrangement uses TRBV15 and TRBJ2-1, with a weak D call TRBD2 (6 bases). Germline CDR1 and CDR2: LNHNV and YYDKDF (reference sequence). Trimming stripped 1 base from V and 0 bases from J, with 10 bases between. The CDR3 covers 16 residues. CDR3 protein: CATSRGGTSSYNEQFF. As DNA, the CDR3 is TGTGCCACCAGCAGAGGGGGGACTTCCTCCTACAATGAGCAGTTCTTC.

This clone was recorded once. This chain links TRBV5-1 with TRBJ2-5; D is ambiguous. This CDR3 is built from 13 residues. Trimming took off 5 bases at V and 5 bases at J, with 13 bases between the two ends. Germline V CDR1 and CDR2: SGHRS, YFSETQ. The CDR3 nucleotides read TGCGCCAGCAGGTCTCAGGAGAGGGAGACCCAGTACTTC. Translating it yields CASRSQERETQYF.